This T cell receptor (beta chain) is drawn from a study of control samples from healthy donors and cancer patients (dated by TCRdb to 2018 to 2021). Preparation of the library involved the immunoSEQ multiplex PCR assay. Held by TCRdb, this immuneACCESS table contains in-frame sequences only and omits some clones. Under half of the omission traces to an unresolved V gene where checked; the cause of the rest is unknown. This sample gives 65,000 to 100,000 clones in total; 80% to 90% of them show up just once. The leading ten clones occupy roughly 20% of the sample. The CDR3 runs 16 residues from the cysteine to the phenylalanine. Here the CDR3 DNA is all that survives: 48 bases in frame from base 1. Deletion took 0 bases off V and 4 bases off J, with a span of 13 bases between the germline ends. The CDR1 and CDR2 encoded by the germline V gene are LGHNA and YSLEER. Points on this clone: Its cognate antigen has yet to be identified. Base-call qualities are not available, and no considerably larger clone is one nucleotide away.

The sample comprised blood. The rearrangement combines TRBV4-3 with TRBJ1-3; TRBD1 is perhaps the D gene, given 5 matching bases. This sequence was found in a man in his fifties in good health. The bases read TGCGCCAGCAGCCAAGAGGGGCAGGGTTCAGGAAACACCATATATTTT. Translation gives CASSQEGQGSGNTIYF.